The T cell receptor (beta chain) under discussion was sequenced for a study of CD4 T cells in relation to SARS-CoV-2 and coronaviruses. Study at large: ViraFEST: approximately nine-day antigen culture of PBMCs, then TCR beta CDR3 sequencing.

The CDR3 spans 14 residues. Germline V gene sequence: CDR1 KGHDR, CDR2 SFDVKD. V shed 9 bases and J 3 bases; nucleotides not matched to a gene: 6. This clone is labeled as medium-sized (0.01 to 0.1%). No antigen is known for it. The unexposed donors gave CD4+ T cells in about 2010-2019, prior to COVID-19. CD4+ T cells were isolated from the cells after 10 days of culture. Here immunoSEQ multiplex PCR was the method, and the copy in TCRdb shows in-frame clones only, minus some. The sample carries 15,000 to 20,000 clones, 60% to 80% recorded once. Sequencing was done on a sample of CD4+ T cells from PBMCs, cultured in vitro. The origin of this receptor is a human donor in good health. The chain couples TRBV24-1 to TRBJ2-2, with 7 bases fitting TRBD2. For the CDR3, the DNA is TGTGCCACCCGAGGAGGGAGGGACACCGGGGAGCTGTTTTTT. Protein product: CATRGGRDTGELFF.